This TCR beta chain emerged from a study of beta chain features in type 1 diabetes (dated by TCRdb to the late 2010s). Looking at the study overall: Patients and healthy donors did not differ in mean age, gender distribution, total cell number or subset yield. A total of 107,917,701 sorted cells were examined across all samples, and RNA yield correlated strongly with the number of cells per subset. The study compared TCRB repertoires of sorted circulating CD4+ T cell subsets between recently diagnosed type 1 diabetes patients and matched healthy donors. Regulatory and stem cell-like memory subsets were obtained from only 8 patients and about 8 healthy donors, while naive and central memory subsets were obtained from all 28 donors.

Details on this clone: Which antigen it targets is not known. Base qualities were left out, and no much larger clone turns up one base away.

Trimming accounts for 2 bases at V and 1 base at J, while the number of junction bases matched to no gene is 4. CDR1 is given as MNHEY and CDR2 as SVGAGI, both from the germline V gene. The CDR3 covers 16 residues, taking in both the cysteine and the phenylalanine. The DNA shown is the 48-base CDR3, in frame from base 1. Here is what the overall study found, with its caveats: Because cDNA rather than genomic DNA was sequenced, highly expressing activated cells could have been over-represented, although no difference in activation and CD3 levels was found between groups. Because small numbers of individuals were included in the HLA sub-analyses, any influence of HLA type on TCRB rearrangement was left unresolved. PCR may preferentially amplify shorter templates, but because patient and control samples were amplified and corrected together, any resulting skew would affect both groups equally. A moderate but significant shortening of TCRB CDR3 length was observed in type 1 diabetes patients in all four CD4+ subsets. At VDJ recombination sites, type 1 diabetes patients had fewer insertions and more deleted nucleotides, which implies abnormalities in thymic rearrangement. Naive, central memory and regulatory TCRB repertoires appeared to be more alike among patients than among healthy donors.

The entire amount of isolated RNA was reverse transcribed using the High Capacity cDNA Reverse Transcription Kit, so the sequenced TCRB transcripts were expressed ones. Deep immunoSEQ sequencing was applied to naive, central memory and regulatory T cell samples, giving an average of roughly 3.5 million total reads per sample. After sorted cells were lysed in RLT buffer, RNA was extracted with DNase-treated RNeasy Micro or Mini kits, with the choice depending on cell number. Each cell subset was processed on its own to prevent cross-contamination, while patient and healthy donor samples were processed together. The immunoSEQ multiplex PCR was used to amplify TCRB sequences from cDNA, yielding 87-bp fragments that span the CDR3 region. Amplicons were sequenced on the Illumina HiSeq platform. As for how the authors treated the data: PCR bias was computationally corrected using synthetic template baselines, reads within Hamming distance 2 were collapsed, and singletons that could not be merged were discarded. Reads were aligned to IMGT to assign V, D and J genes, CDR3 length, and insertions or deletions at six rearrangement sites. Within each subset, clonotype counts were normalized to sorted cell number, and only after that were true diversity and Gini coefficients computed with the tcR R package. Repertoire sharing was quantified using the overlap coefficient calculated on TCRB nucleotide sequences. Out-of-frame TCRB sequences from naive cells were analyzed to stand in for the pre-selection repertoire. The immuneACCESS repertoire file appears here via TCRdb, limited to in-frame rearrangements. These files lack a portion of the clones; in checked studies, under half of the deficit traces to unresolved V genes, and the cause of the others is not known. V and J calls and clone size are copied from that table; D and trimming were computed from the DNA. The sample yields 600,000 to 750,000 clones; around 12% were counted once. Of the sample, around 0.12% is held by the ten largest clones.

From each donor, a single peripheral blood sample of 100 to 150 mL on average was drawn into heparinised tubes. Using a panel that included CD45RO, CCR7, CD25, CD127, CD95 and CD27, naive, central memory, regulatory and stem cell-like memory CD4+ T cells were sorted on a BD FACSAria II. Every sorted population had a purity above 98%. Right away, PBMCs were isolated by Lymphoprep density gradient centrifugation and were stained directly, with no culture step. To minimize batch effects, samples were stained and sorted in pairs, one healthy donor with one patient per experiment. The TCR was taken from a man aged 25-45 years with type 1 diabetes. The material sequenced was naive CD4+ T cells from blood. According to the study, the label for this sample's cell subset or site signals: true naive CD4+ T cells. The chain was built from TRBV6-5 and TRBJ1-3; the junction holds 8 bases that match TRBD1. The CDR3 reads as follows: CASSYRGQVSGNTIYF. The nucleotides read TGTGCCAGCAGTTACCGGGGACAGGTGTCTGGAAACACCATATATTTT.